Below are 16 T cell receptor beta chains sequenced from a single sample in a study of OX40 agonist ivuxolimab in advanced cancers. Sequenced by immunoSEQ multiplex PCR; TCRdb stores in-frame clones only, minus some. This table has 50,000 to 65,000 clones, 65% to 85% appearing once. This specimen consisted of CD4+ or CD8+ T cells sorted from blood, obtained in a trial of the OX40 agonist ivuxolimab. The origin of the receptors is an adult with an advanced solid tumor such as melanoma, head and neck, liver or kidney cancer.

The chain joins TRBV21-1 to TRBJ1-5. TRBV21-1 is shown as a pseudogene. The CDR3 length is 16 residues. This chain's CDR3 is CASSKEGGLGNQPQHF. The CDR3, as DNA: TGTGCCAGCAGCAAAGAGGGGGGCCTAGGCAATCAGCCCCAGCATTTT.

This chain links TRBV18 with TRBJ2-7; 12 bases match TRBD2. J lost 0 bases, V lost 6 bases, and 9 bases had no gene match. The CDR3 length is 17 residues. Germline CDR1 reads KGHSH; CDR2 reads LQKENI. The DNA of the CDR3 is TGTGCCAGCTCCAAACTAGCGGGGGGCCCGAGCTCCTACGAGCAGTACTTC. This translates into CASSKLAGGPSSYEQYF.

The gene calls are TRBV11-3 and TRBJ2-7; a possible D gene is TRBD2 (5 bases). V was clipped by 0 bases and J by 7 bases, with 7 bases between them. The CDR3 length is 12 residues. The germline CDR1 and CDR2 sequences are SGHNT and YENEEA. The CDR3 loop is CASSLEGREQYF. The DNA for the CDR3 is TGTGCCAGCAGCTTAGAAGGGAGAGAGCAGTACTTC. The variable domain in full, completed from reference TRBV11-3 and TRBJ2-7, reads EAGVVQSPRYKIIEKKQPVAFWCNPISGHNTLYWYLQNLGQGPELLIRYENEEAVDDSQLPKDRFSAERLKGVDSTLKIQPAELGDSAVYLCASSLEGREQYFGPGTRLTVT.

The V and J genes are TRBV2 and TRBJ2-5; 7 positions match TRBD1. This CDR3 contains 16 residues. Trimming at V came to 4 bases and at J to 2 bases, leaving 10 bases not matched to a gene. Germline assignment: CDR1 SNHLY and CDR2 FYNNEI. Written as DNA, the CDR3 is TGTGCCAGCAGTGTGGGTCCCGGGACAGTACAAGAGACCCAGTACTTC. Amino acids: CASSVGPGTVQETQYF.

This clone ranks as large (0.1 to 1%). The chain employs TRBV2 and TRBJ1-6; D perhaps matches TRBD1 (5 bases). Germline assignment: CDR1 SNHLY and CDR2 FYNNEI. CDR3 size: 13 residues. Trimming took 5 bases from V and 7 from J, leaving 9 bases between them. This CDR3 reads CASSRGRNSPLHF. The CDR3 DNA sequence: TGTGCCAGCAGTAGGGGTCGGAATTCACCCCTCCACTTT.

This clone was detected a few times. The CDR3 nucleotides read TGTGCCAGCAGAGCGGGACAGGGTAGGTCCTACAATGAGCAGTTCTTC. Translation gives CASRAGQGRSYNEQFF. The chain couples TRBV2 to TRBJ2-1; 9 nucleotides match TRBD1. Trimming cost V 6 bases and J 1 base; bases outside gene matches: 7. The CDR3 loop spans 16 amino acids. Germline V CDR1 and CDR2: SNHLY, FYNNEI.

This clone was observed a single time. V and J are TRBV2 and TRBJ2-5; D perhaps matches TRBD1 (6 bases). Germline V gives CDR1 SNHLY, CDR2 FYNNEI. The CDR3 contains 15 residues. V gave up 6 bases and J gave up 2 bases, with 16 bases separating them. CDR3 loop: CASSLTGPPQETQYF. CDR3 sequence (DNA): TGTGCCAGCAGCCTGACAGGTCCACCACAAGAGACCCAGTACTTC.

This rearrangement joins TRBV13 to TRBJ1-1; D is undetermined. CDR1 is PRHDT, CDR2 FYEKMQ, per germline (reference sequence). There are 16 residues in the CDR3. V lost 5 bases, J lost 1 base, and 17 bases lay in between. DNA of the CDR3: TGTGCCAGCAGCCCCAATAGTCGCGGAGGGAACACTGAAGCTTTCTTT. Translating it yields CASSPNSRGGNTEAFF.

V usage is TRBV2 and J usage is TRBJ1-4; D call uncertain. V lost 10 bases to trimming and J lost 7 bases, with 13 bases between them. The CDR3 consists of 12 residues. CDR1 and CDR2 (germline): SNHLY, FYNNEI. The CDR3 protein is CATSAPGEKLFF. DNA for the CDR3: TGTGCCACGTCTGCTCCGGGTGAAAAACTGTTTTTT.

The V call is TRBV9, the J call TRBJ2-1, with D perhaps given as TRBD1 or TRBD2 (6 bases each). Germline CDR1 SGDLS, CDR2 YYNGEE. The CDR3 spans 16 residues. V gave up 1 base and J gave up 4 bases, with 15 bases separating them. The CDR3 loop reads CASSVRLGGAYNEQFF. The CDR3 region has the DNA TGTGCCAGCAGCGTACGTTTGGGGGGCGCTTACAATGAGCAGTTCTTC.

The chain combines TRBV29-1 with TRBJ2-2, with a weak D call TRBD1 (6 bases). V gave up 4 bases and J gave up 2 bases, with 14 bases separating them. This CDR3 contains 15 residues. Germline CDR1 SQVTM, CDR2 ANQGSEA. CDR3 in DNA: TGCAGCGTTGGTAGTCAGGGGATCAACACCGGGGAGCTGTTTTTT. Translating it yields CSVGSQGINTGELFF.

The V and J genes are TRBV5-4 and TRBJ2-5; 8 nucleotides match TRBD2. V lost 2 bases and J lost 2; bases outside the gene matches: 5. Germline CDR1 and CDR2: SGHNT and YYREEE (reference sequence). This CDR3 region has 15 residues. This chain's CDR3 is CASSLASGQQETQYF. The CDR3 DNA sequence: TGTGCCAGCAGCTTAGCTAGCGGGCAACAAGAGACCCAGTACTTC.

The chain has TRBV15 and TRBJ1-2, with D unresolved. CDR3 length: 13 amino acids. CDR1 and CDR2 from the germline V gene are LNHNV and YYDKDF (reference sequence). Between the trimmed V and J ends, which lost 3 bases and 8 bases, there was a span of 13 bases. CDR3 sequence: CATSSQLGGGYTF. The CDR3 DNA follows: TGTGCCACCAGCAGCCAACTGGGCGGGGGCTACACCTTC.

This clone is large in the sample. This rearrangement joins TRBV10-2 to TRBJ1-1, with D unclear. This CDR3 is 13 amino acids long. V was trimmed by 6 bases and J by 2 bases, leaving 10 bases between them. The germline V gene encodes CDR1 WSHSY and CDR2 SAAADI. Here the CDR3 reads CASSGQDNTEAFF. The DNA for the CDR3 is TGCGCCAGCAGCGGGCAGGACAACACTGAAGCTTTCTTT.

This chain joins TRBV6-1 and TRBJ1-2; no clear D gene. Germline CDR1 MNHNS, CDR2 SASEGT. V was pared by 2 bases and J by 3 bases, with 13 bases between. The CDR3 is 15 residues long. The CDR3 spells CASSERSGWDYGYTF. The CDR3 nucleotides are TGTGCCAGCAGTGAACGATCAGGTTGGGACTATGGCTACACCTTC.

The CDR3 reads CASSRDTNSGNTIYF. In nucleotides, the CDR3 is TGTGCCAGTAGTAGGGACACGAACTCTGGAAACACCATATATTTT. The chain employs TRBV19 and TRBJ1-3; TRBD1 might be the D (6 bases). This CDR3 has 15 residues. Germline V gene lookup returns CDR1 LNHDA and CDR2 SQIVND (reference sequence). V lost 4 bases to trimming and J lost 0 bases, with 10 bases between them.